This TCR beta chain was sequenced for a study of blood T cells in healthy people across ages. A sample-barcoded 5' primer and a J-beta primer mix were used in a second PCR of about 6 to 11 cycles. TCRdb re-analysed the 5' RACE reads in MiXCR, keeping a single row per CDR3 protein. The table lists fewer than 900,000 distinct CDR3 sequences, around 46% of them singletons. The V and J ends lost 2 bases and 6 bases, in that order; junction bases with no gene match: 14. From germline, CDR1 is SGDLS and CDR2 YYNGEE. This CDR3 region has 17 residues. The clonotype originates from a woman aged 55-70 years in good health. The chain is built from TRBV9 and TRBJ2-3; 8 positions agree with TRBD2. Sequenced material: blood. Here the CDR3 reads CASSVSSGAGVSDTQYF. In nucleotides, the CDR3 is TGTGCCAGCAGCGTGTCCTCAGGAGCGGGAGTGTCGGATACGCAGTATTTT. Full variable domain (rest looked up from reference TRBV9 and TRBJ2-3): DSGVTQTPKHLITATGQRVTLRCSPRSGDLSVYWYQQSLDQGLQFLIQYYNGEERAKGNILERFSAQQFPDLHSELNLSSLELGDSALYFCASSVSSGAGVSDTQYFGPGTRLTVL.